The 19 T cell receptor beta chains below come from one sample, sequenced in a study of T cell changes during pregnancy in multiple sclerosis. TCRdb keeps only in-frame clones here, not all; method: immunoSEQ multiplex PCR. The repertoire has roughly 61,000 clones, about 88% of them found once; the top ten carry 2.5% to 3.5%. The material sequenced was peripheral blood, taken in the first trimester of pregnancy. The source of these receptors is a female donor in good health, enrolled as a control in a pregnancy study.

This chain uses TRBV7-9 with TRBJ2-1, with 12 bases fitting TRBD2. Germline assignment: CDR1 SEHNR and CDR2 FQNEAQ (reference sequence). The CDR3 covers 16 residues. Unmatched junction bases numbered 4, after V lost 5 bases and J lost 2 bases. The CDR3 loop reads CASSPSGRAPYNEQFF. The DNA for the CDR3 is TGTGCCAGCAGCCCTAGCGGGAGGGCCCCCTACAATGAGCAGTTCTTC. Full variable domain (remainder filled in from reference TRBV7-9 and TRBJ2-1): DTGVSQNPRHKITKRGQNVTFRCDPISEHNRLYWYRQTLGQGPEFLTYFQNEAQLEKSRLLSDRFSAERPKGSFSTLEIQRTEQGDSAMYLCASSPSGRAPYNEQFFGPGTRLTVL.

The chain's CDR3 is CASSFPAGESYNEQFF. CDR3 in DNA: TGTGCCAGCAGTTTTCCCGCGGGAGAGTCCTACAATGAGCAGTTCTTC. The gene calls are TRBV28 and TRBJ2-1; 7 nucleotides agree with TRBD2. This CDR3 contains 16 residues. Germline V gene lookup returns CDR1 MDHEN and CDR2 SYDVKM. The junction had 6 bases not matched to a gene; V was cut back by 3 bases and J by 1 base.

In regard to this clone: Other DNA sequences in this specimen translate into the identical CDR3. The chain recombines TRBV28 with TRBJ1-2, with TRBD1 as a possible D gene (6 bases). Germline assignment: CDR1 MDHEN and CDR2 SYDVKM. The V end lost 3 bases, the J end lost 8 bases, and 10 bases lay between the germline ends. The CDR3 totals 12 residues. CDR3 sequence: CASSFQGYGYTF. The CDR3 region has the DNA TGTGCCAGCAGTTTCCAGGGGTACGGCTACACCTTC.

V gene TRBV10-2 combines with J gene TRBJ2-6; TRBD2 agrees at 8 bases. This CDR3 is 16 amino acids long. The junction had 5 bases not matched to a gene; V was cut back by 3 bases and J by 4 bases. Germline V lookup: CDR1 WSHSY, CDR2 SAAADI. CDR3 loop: CASSETGGGGANVLTF. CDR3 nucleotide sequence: TGCGCCAGCAGTGAAACGGGAGGGGGAGGGGCCAACGTCCTGACTTTC.

The CDR3 is CASSSGTSGRVTDTQYF. The CDR3 region has the DNA TGTGCCAGCAGCTCAGGGACTAGCGGGAGGGTAACAGATACGCAGTATTTT. The rearrangement joins TRBV7-3 to TRBJ2-3; 16 nucleotides agree with TRBD2. Losses at the gene ends were 4 bases for V and 3 bases for J; bases not matched to a gene: 4. In germline, CDR1 is SGHTA, CDR2 FQGTGA. The CDR3 has 17 residues.

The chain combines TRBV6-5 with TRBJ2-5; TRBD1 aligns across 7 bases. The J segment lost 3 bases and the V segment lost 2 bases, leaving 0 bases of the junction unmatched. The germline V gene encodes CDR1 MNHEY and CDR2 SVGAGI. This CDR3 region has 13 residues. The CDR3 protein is CASSYDREETQYF. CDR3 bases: TGTGCCAGCAGTTACGACAGGGAAGAGACCCAGTACTTC.

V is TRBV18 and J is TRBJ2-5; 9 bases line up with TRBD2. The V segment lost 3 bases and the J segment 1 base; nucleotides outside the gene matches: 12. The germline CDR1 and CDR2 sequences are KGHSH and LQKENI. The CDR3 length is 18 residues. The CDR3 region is CASSPQASGEDLQETQYF. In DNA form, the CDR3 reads TGTGCCAGCTCACCTCAGGCTAGCGGGGAAGACCTCCAAGAGACCCAGTACTTC.

The CDR3 bases are TGTGCCAGCACTCTACCTCGAGAGAACTATGGCTACACCTTC. Its protein product is CASTLPRENYGYTF. The chain employs TRBV6-1 and TRBJ1-2; no firm D call. The V gene lost 7 bases and the J gene lost 2 bases, with 14 bases spanning the gap. The CDR3 runs to 14 residues. CDR1 is MNHNS and CDR2 is SASEGT in the germline V gene.

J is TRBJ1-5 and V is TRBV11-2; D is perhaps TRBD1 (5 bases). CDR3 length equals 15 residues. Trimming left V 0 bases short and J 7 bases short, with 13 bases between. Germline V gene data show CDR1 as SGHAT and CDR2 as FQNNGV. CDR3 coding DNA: TGTGCCAGCAGCTTAGATCAGGGTAAAGGACAGCCCCAGCATTTT. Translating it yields CASSLDQGKGQPQHF.

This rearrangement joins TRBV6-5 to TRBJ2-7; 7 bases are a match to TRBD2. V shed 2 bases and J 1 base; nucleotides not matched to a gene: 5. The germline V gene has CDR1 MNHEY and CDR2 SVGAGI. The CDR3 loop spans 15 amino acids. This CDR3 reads CASSYGASGSYEQYF. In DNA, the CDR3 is TGTGCCAGCAGTTACGGGGCTAGCGGATCCTACGAGCAGTACTTC.

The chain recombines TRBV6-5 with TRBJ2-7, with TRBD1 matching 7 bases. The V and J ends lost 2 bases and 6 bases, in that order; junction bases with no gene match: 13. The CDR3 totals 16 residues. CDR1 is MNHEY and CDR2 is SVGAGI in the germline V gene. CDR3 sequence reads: CASSYTGRGLGSEQYF. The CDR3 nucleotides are TGTGCCAGCAGTTACACCGGCAGGGGGTTAGGTTCCGAGCAGTACTTC.

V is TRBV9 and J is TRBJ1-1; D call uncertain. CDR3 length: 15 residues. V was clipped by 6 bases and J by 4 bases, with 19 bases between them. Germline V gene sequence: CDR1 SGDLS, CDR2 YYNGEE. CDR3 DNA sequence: TGTGCCAGCACTCAGGCCCCGGGGTTTGGCACTGAAGCTTTCTTT. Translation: CASTQAPGFGTEAFF. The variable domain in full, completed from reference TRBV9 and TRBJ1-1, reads DSGVTQTPKHLITATGQRVTLRCSPRSGDLSVYWYQQSLDQGLQFLIQYYNGEERAKGNILERFSAQQFPDLHSELNLSSLELGDSALYFCASTQAPGFGTEAFFGQGTRLTVV.

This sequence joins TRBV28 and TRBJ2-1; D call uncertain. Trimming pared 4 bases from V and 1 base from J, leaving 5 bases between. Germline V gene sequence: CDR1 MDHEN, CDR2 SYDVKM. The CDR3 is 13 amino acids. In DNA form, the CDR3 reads TGTGCCAGCAGTTCCGGGTCCTACAATGAGCAGTTCTTC. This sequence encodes CASSSGSYNEQFF. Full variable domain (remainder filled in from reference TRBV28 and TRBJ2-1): DVKVTQSSRYLVKRTGEKVFLECVQDMDHENMFWYRQDPGLGLRLIYFSYDVKMKEKGDIPEGYSVSREKKERFSLILESASTNQTSMYLCASSSGSYNEQFFGPGTRLTVL.

In nucleotides, the CDR3 is TGTGCCAGCAGTGAAATACTAGCGGGGGGCAGAGATACGCAGTATTTT. It translates to CASSEILAGGRDTQYF. The chain links TRBV6-1 to TRBJ2-3, with 12 nucleotides matching TRBD2. This CDR3 region has 16 residues. Trimming cost V 2 bases and J 5 bases; bases outside gene matches: 5. The V gene's germline CDR1 is MNHNS and CDR2 SASEGT.

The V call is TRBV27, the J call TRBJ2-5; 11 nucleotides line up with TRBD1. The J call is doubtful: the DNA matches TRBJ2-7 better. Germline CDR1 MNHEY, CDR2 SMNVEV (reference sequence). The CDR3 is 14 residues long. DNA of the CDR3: TGTGCCAGCAGTGTTGGACAGGGGGCTTACGAGCAGTACTTC. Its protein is CASSVGQGAYEQYF.

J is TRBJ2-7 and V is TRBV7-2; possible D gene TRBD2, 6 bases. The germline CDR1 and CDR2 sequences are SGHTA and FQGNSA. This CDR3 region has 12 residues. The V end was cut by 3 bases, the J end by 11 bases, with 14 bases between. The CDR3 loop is CASSFREGRKYF. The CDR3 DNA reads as TGTGCCAGCAGCTTTCGGGAAGGGAGGAAGTACTTC.

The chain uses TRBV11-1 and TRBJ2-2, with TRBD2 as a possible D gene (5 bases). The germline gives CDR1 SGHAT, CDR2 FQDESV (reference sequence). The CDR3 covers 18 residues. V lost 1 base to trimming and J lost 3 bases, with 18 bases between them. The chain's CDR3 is CASSLDPTRVVDTGELFF. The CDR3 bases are TGTGCCAGCAGCTTAGACCCTACGAGGGTCGTGGACACCGGGGAGCTGTTTTTT.

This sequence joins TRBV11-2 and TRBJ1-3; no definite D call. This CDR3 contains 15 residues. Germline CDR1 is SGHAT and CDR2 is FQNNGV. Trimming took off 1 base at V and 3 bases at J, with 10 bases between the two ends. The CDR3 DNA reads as TGTGCCAGCAGCTTAGCCGCAGCGCTTGGAAACACCATATATTTT. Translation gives CASSLAAALGNTIYF.

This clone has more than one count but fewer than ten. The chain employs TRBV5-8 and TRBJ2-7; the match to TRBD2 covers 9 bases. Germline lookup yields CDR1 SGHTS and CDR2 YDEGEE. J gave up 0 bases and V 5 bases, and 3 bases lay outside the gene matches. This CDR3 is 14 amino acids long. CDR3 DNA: TGTGCCAGCAGATCACTAGCGGGCTCCTACGAGCAGTACTTC. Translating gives CASRSLAGSYEQYF.